These 5 T cell receptor beta chains came from one sample sequenced in a study of T cell responses to AZD1222 COVID-19 vaccine (dated by TCRdb to the early 2020s). Libraries were prepared through the immunoSEQ multiplex PCR assay. The immuneACCESS repertoire file appears here via TCRdb, limited to in-frame rearrangements. These files lack a portion of the clones; in checked studies, under half of the deficit traces to unresolved V genes, and the cause of the others is not known. The sample table contains 150,000 to 190,000 clones; only one count was recorded for less than 90% of them. The top ten clonotypes cover approximately 6.6% of the sample. The intended sense of this specimen's time point label: sample from adult after SARS-CoV-2 infection, after symptom onset. The sequenced sample was peripheral blood, obtained after recovery from COVID-19. The source of these receptors is an adult who had recovered from COVID-19.

The rearrangement uses TRBV7-9 and TRBJ2-5, with TRBD1 matching over 8 bases. The germline V gene has CDR1 SEHNR and CDR2 FQNEAQ (reference sequence). The CDR3 contains 15 residues. The V segment lost 7 bases and the J segment 1 base; nucleotides outside the gene matches: 8. CDR3 nucleotide sequence: TGTGCCAGCATCGTACCTGGACAGGGCCAAGAGACCCAGTACTTC. This encodes CASIVPGQGQETQYF.

The J gene is TRBJ1-2, the V gene TRBV2, with a tentative D call TRBD1 (5 bases). Trimming left V 4 bases short and J 2 bases short, with 23 bases between. The CDR3 length is 18 residues. Germline loops: CDR1 SNHLY, CDR2 FYNNEI. CDR3 region: CASSGPLGRAPENYGYTF. In nucleotides, the CDR3 is TGTGCCAGCAGTGGGCCTCTGGGACGAGCACCCGAAAACTATGGCTACACCTTC.

The chain couples TRBV6-2 or TRBV6-3 to TRBJ2-7; no clear D. With 3 bases removed from V and 2 bases from J, the gap between germline ends came to 11 bases. This CDR3 has 14 residues. CDR1 is MNHEY and CDR2 is SVGEGT in the germline V gene. The CDR3 bases are TGTGCCAGCAGTTATTTCGGCGATACCTACGAGCAGTACTTC. It yields the protein CASSYFGDTYEQYF.

CDR3 in DNA: TGTGCCAGTAGCGGAGGGAGGGGTGGCTATGGCTACACCTTC. Amino acid sequence: CASSGGRGGYGYTF. The chain carries TRBV19 and TRBJ1-2; TRBD1 might be the D (5 bases). The germline gives CDR1 LNHDA, CDR2 SQIVND (reference sequence). The V end lost 6 bases, the J end lost 4 bases, and 15 bases lay between the germline ends. The CDR3 contains 14 residues.

The chain couples TRBV11-2 to TRBJ1-2; no clear D gene. This CDR3 comprises 15 residues. V lost 8 bases and J lost 8, with 24 bases in between. Looked up from germline, CDR1 is SGHAT and CDR2 is FQNNGV. The CDR3 reads CASLPRAGSAGGYTF. The CDR3 nucleotides are TGTGCCAGCCTACCCCGGGCGGGCTCAGCGGGGGGCTACACCTTC.